Shown below are 25 T cell receptor beta chains from a single sample sequenced in a study of blood T cells in healthy people across ages. It was with a sample-barcoded 5' primer and a J-beta primer mix that a second PCR of about 6 to 12 cycles was run. MiXCR was run by TCRdb on the 5' RACE reads, yielding one entry per CDR3 protein. This table holds roughly 2 million distinct CDR3 sequences, approximately 50% found once. Sequencing was performed on blood. The receptors originated from a middle-aged woman in good health.

This chain links TRBV9 with TRBJ2-7, with TRBD2 matching 7 bases. The end of the DNA aligns better with TRBJ2-5, so the J call may be wrong. Germline lookup yields CDR1 SGDLS and CDR2 YYNGEE. CDR3 length: 14 amino acids. The CDR3 protein is CASSPRGDSETQYF. CDR3 sequence (DNA): TGTGCCAGCAGCCCCCGGGGGGATTCGGAGACCCAGTACTTC.

The genes are TRBV28 and TRBJ2-7; 8 nucleotides match TRBD1. CDR3 length: 16 residues. Germline V gene lookup returns CDR1 MDHEN and CDR2 SYDVKM. J lost 2 bases, V lost 3 bases, and 9 bases had no gene match. The CDR3 is CASSLSPGQEAYEQYF. For the CDR3, the DNA is TGTGCCAGCAGTTTGTCCCCGGGACAGGAAGCCTACGAGCAGTACTTC.

The chain recombines TRBV7-9 with TRBJ2-3; 10 bases align to TRBD2. CDR1 and CDR2 (germline): SEHNR, FQNEAQ (reference sequence). With 4 bases clipped from V and 2 bases from J, the junction kept 12 bases outside the gene matches. The CDR3 loop spans 18 amino acids. CDR3 in amino acids: CASSWGPIAGGLTDTQYF. CDR3 in DNA: TGTGCCAGCAGCTGGGGCCCGATAGCGGGGGGACTCACAGATACGCAGTATTTT.

The V gene is TRBV15, the J gene TRBJ1-1, with 7 bases identical to TRBD1. The trim removed 9 bases at V and 4 bases at J, leaving 11 bases unmatched. Germline assignment: CDR1 LNHNV and CDR2 YYDKDF (reference sequence). This CDR3 spans 14 amino acids. CDR3 sequence: CATRATGVPTEAFF. CDR3 DNA sequence: TGTGCCACTAGGGCCACAGGGGTCCCCACTGAAGCTTTCTTT.

The chain uses TRBV4-2 and TRBJ2-3, with a possible D match to TRBD2 (6 bases). Germline assignment: CDR1 LGHNA and CDR2 YNFKEQ. With 4 bases removed from V and 2 bases from J, the gap between germline ends came to 19 bases. The CDR3 has 17 amino acids. CDR3 loop: CASSPSVGGANTDTQYF. CDR3 nucleotides: TGTGCCAGCAGCCCGAGCGTGGGCGGGGCCAACACAGATACGCAGTATTTT.

This chain joins TRBV28 and TRBJ2-7; D ambiguous. This CDR3 spans 10 amino acids. Trimming stripped 9 bases from V and 6 bases from J, with 9 bases between. Per the germline V gene, CDR1 is MDHEN and CDR2 is SYDVKM. As DNA, the CDR3 is TGTGCCAGTGAATCGGGCGAGCAGTACTTC. This translates into CASESGEQYF.

The gene calls are TRBV3-1 and TRBJ2-1; 9 positions match TRBD2. The CDR3 spans 15 residues. V lost 3 bases to trimming and J lost 7 bases; unmatched junction nucleotides: 7. From germline, CDR1 is LGHDT and CDR2 YNNKEL (reference sequence). CDR3 in amino acids: CASSQEAGGRNEQFF. The CDR3 DNA reads TGTGCCAGCAGCCAGGAAGCGGGGGGCAGAAATGAGCAGTTCTTC.

The rearrangement uses TRBV7-6 and TRBJ2-1; 11 bases agree with TRBD2. Trimming took 5 bases from V and 5 from J; bases not matched to a gene: 5. The CDR3 runs to 15 residues. In germline, CDR1 is SGHVS, CDR2 FNYEAQ. The CDR3 here is CASSPSGGPNNEQFF. The DNA for the CDR3 is TGTGCCAGCAGCCCTAGCGGGGGGCCAAACAATGAGCAGTTCTTC.

On this clonotype: One junction end does not reproduce the germline sequence, and a read error may be involved. This chain joins TRBV29-1 and TRBJ2-3, with 9 bases that match TRBD1. CDR1 and CDR2 from the germline V gene are SQVTM and ANQGSEA. This CDR3 is built from 18 residues. DNA of the CDR3: TGCAGCGTTGAAAGAAGGACCCCCGGACAGGGGAAGACAGATACGCTGTATTTT. Residues: CSVERRTPGQGKTDTLYF.

This clonotype was observed a handful of times. The CDR3 nucleotides are TGTGCCAGCAGTTTCACCACTGAAGCTTTCTTT. Protein sequence: CASSFTTEAFF. The J gene is TRBJ1-1, the V gene TRBV12-3 or TRBV12-4; D is undetermined. The length of the CDR3 is 11 residues. Trimming took 3 bases from V and 4 from J, leaving 3 bases between them.

For the CDR3, the DNA is TGCAGCGTTGTAGAGTCAGGACAAGAGACCCAGTACTTC. This translates into CSVVESGQETQYF. The genes are TRBV29-1 and TRBJ2-5; D ambiguous. With 4 bases removed from V and 2 bases from J, the gap between germline ends came to 11 bases. In germline, CDR1 is SQVTM, CDR2 ANQGSEA. There are 13 residues in the CDR3.

The chain employs TRBV13 and TRBJ2-4, with D possibly matching TRBD2 (7 bases). Germline CDR1 and CDR2: PRHDT and FYEKMQ (reference sequence). The CDR3 length is 16 residues. The V and J ends lost 5 bases and 2 bases respectively, with 16 bases between them. CDR3 protein: CASSPPKGGPKNIQYF. The CDR3 region has the DNA TGTGCCAGCAGCCCACCGAAGGGGGGGCCCAAAAACATTCAGTACTTC.

The chain couples TRBV12-3 or TRBV12-4 to TRBJ2-1; 12 bases line up with TRBD2. CDR3 size: 14 residues. With V trimmed by 3 bases and J by 7 bases, 1 base remained unmatched. CDR3 sequence (DNA): TGTGCCAGCAGTTTTACTAGCGGGGGGAATGAGCAGTTCTTC. It codes for CASSFTSGGNEQFF.

This clonotype was seen only once. A read error is likely, as this CDR3 ends without the conserved phenylalanine or tryptophan. The chain is built from TRBV7-2 and TRBJ2-5; 8 positions match TRBD2. The V gene's germline CDR1 is SGHTA and CDR2 FQGNSA. CDR3 length equals 15 residues. The V and J ends lost 6 bases and 4 bases, in that order; junction bases with no gene match: 10. The CDR3 region has the DNA TGTGCCAGCAGTTCTCAGCGGGGGCGAGGAGAGACCCAGTACTTG. Residues: CASSSQRGRGETQYL.

The chain joins TRBV6-5 to TRBJ2-3, with D possibly matching TRBD2 (5 bases). The germline gives CDR1 MNHEY, CDR2 SVGAGI. V lost 2 bases and J 3 bases, leaving 9 bases between the germline ends. This CDR3 has 14 residues. In DNA, the CDR3 is TGTGCCAGCAGTTACGACGGGGTGACAGATACGCAGTATTTT. Its translation is CASSYDGVTDTQYF.

This clonotype was found once. CDR3 nucleotides: TGTGCCAGCAGCTTAGGGGGACAGGGAGGAGATACGCAGTATTTT. As protein: CASSLGGQGGDTQYF. This sequence joins TRBV7-2 and TRBJ2-3; TRBD1 aligns across 9 bases. V gave up 1 base and J gave up 5 bases; unmatched junction bases: 4. The CDR3 sequence is 15 residues long. CDR1 SGHTA and CDR2 FQGNSA come from the germline V gene. The complete variable domain, with remaining parts taken from reference TRBV7-2 and TRBJ2-3, reads GAGVSQSPSNKVTEKGKDVELRCDPISGHTALYWYRQSLGQGLEFLIYFQGNSAPDKSGLPSDRFSAERTGGSVSTLTIQRTQQEDSAVYLCASSLGGQGGDTQYFGPGTRLTVL.

This clonotype was counted a few times. This chain connects TRBV9 to TRBJ2-7, with D possibly being TRBD2 (5 bases). Germline CDR1 reads SGDLS; CDR2 reads YYNGEE. This CDR3 has 14 amino acids. Trimming took off 4 bases at V and 5 bases at J, with 16 bases between the two ends. This CDR3 is CASSYRRENHEQYF. As DNA, the CDR3 is TGTGCCAGCAGCTACAGAAGGGAGAATCACGAGCAGTACTTC.

The J gene is TRBJ1-2, the V gene TRBV27; D perhaps matches TRBD1 (5 bases). The CDR3 has 14 amino acids. Germline V gene data show CDR1 as MNHEY and CDR2 as SMNVEV (reference sequence). V lost 6 bases, J lost 6 bases, and 17 bases lay in between. The DNA of the CDR3 is TGTGCCAGCAGGCCTTTGGTGCAGGGTAATGGCTACACCTTC. It codes for CASRPLVQGNGYTF.

As DNA, the CDR3 is TGTGCCAGCAGGATAGCCAAAAACATTCAGTACTTC. It translates to CASRIAKNIQYF. J is TRBJ2-4 and V is TRBV2, with D unclear. Germline values: CDR1 SNHLY, CDR2 FYNNEI. CDR3 length: 12 residues. V was trimmed by 6 bases and J by 0 bases, leaving 3 bases between them.

Only a few counts were recorded for this clonotype. The V gene is TRBV27, the J gene TRBJ2-4, with 8 bases identical to TRBD1. In germline, CDR1 is MNHEY, CDR2 SMNVEV (reference sequence). After removal of 4 bases from V and 5 bases from J, the junction contained 7 bases not matched to a gene. This CDR3 is 15 amino acids long. CDR3 bases: TGTGCCAGCAGTTATCGACAGGGGAGTCAAAACATTCAGTACTTC. Translated, it gives CASSYRQGSQNIQYF.

The chain carries TRBV7-2 and TRBJ2-3, with 11 positions matching TRBD2. J lost 5 bases, V lost 5 bases, and 12 bases had no gene match. CDR3 length equals 17 residues. The V gene's germline CDR1 is SGHTA and CDR2 FQGNSA. CDR3 nucleotide sequence: TGTGCCAGCAGCCGACTAGCGGGACCGACACCAAAAGATACGCAGTATTTT. Its protein product is CASSRLAGPTPKDTQYF.

J is TRBJ2-7 and V is TRBV3-1; D is perhaps TRBD1 (5 bases). The germline V gene encodes CDR1 LGHDT and CDR2 YNNKEL (reference sequence). The CDR3 has 17 residues. V shed 0 bases and J shed 5 bases, with 20 bases lying between them. The CDR3 DNA follows: TGTGCCAGCAGCCAAGATTGGCGACGGCGTTTAGGGGACGAGCAGTACTTC. This translates into CASSQDWRRRLGDEQYF.

The chain employs TRBV4-1 and TRBJ2-1, with D unresolved. The CDR3 runs 13 residues. Trimming shortened V by 2 bases and J by 10 bases, and 12 bases separated the two germline ends. CDR1 MGHRA and CDR2 YSYEKL come from the germline V gene. The DNA of the CDR3 is TGCGCCAGCAGCCAAAACGGCTTGGCAGAGCAGTTCTTC. Translated: CASSQNGLAEQFF.

The V and J genes are TRBV5-6 and TRBJ2-3; D is perhaps TRBD1 (7 bases). V lost 0 bases to trimming and J lost 2 bases, with 16 bases between them. Germline loops: CDR1 SGHDT, CDR2 YYEEEE. The CDR3 extends over 17 amino acids. The CDR3 sequence: CASSLVGTGDFTDTQYF. In DNA form, the CDR3 reads TGTGCCAGCAGCTTGGTGGGTACAGGGGACTTCACAGATACGCAGTATTTT. Together with reference TRBV5-6 and TRBJ2-3, the CDR3 gives the full variable domain: DAGVTQSPTHLIKTRGQQVTLRCSPKSGHDTVSWYQQALGQGPQFIFQYYEEEERQRGNFPDRFSGHQFPNYSSELNVNALLLGDSALYLCASSLVGTGDFTDTQYFGPGTRLTVL.

The rearrangement joins TRBV14 to TRBJ2-7; TRBD1 matches 7 bases. Trimming cost V 1 base and J 0 bases; bases outside gene matches: 9. The CDR3 runs 17 residues. CDR1 and CDR2 (germline): SGHDN, FVKESK. This CDR3 is CASSQGAGGISSYEQYF. DNA for the CDR3: TGTGCCAGCAGCCAAGGGGCAGGGGGAATAAGCTCCTACGAGCAGTACTTC.